The 12 T cell receptor beta chains given below trace back to one sample, sequenced in a study of blood T cell repertoires in COVID-19. Method: immunoSEQ multiplex PCR; TCRdb's copy keeps in-frame clones and lacks some. The table lists tens of thousands of clones, 88% of them singletons. The sequenced sample was peripheral blood. These receptors were taken from a human donor in a cohort sampled during active COVID-19.

The CDR3 nucleotides read TGTGCCAGCAGCTTATGGACAGGACCTAATTCACCCCTCCACTTT. This gives the protein CASSLWTGPNSPLHF. V is TRBV7-3 and J is TRBJ1-6; 7 nucleotides align to TRBD1. Germline CDR1 and CDR2: SGHTA and FQGTGA. V was pared by 2 bases and J by 6 bases, with 4 bases of the junction left unmatched. The CDR3 covers 15 residues.

V is TRBV21-1 and J is TRBJ2-1; the D segment call TRBD2 is taken from the table without a DNA check. TRBV21-1 constitutes a pseudogene. The CDR3 contains 14 residues. The CDR3 reads CASSGLAGAREQFF. The DNA for the CDR3 is TGTGCCAGCAGTGGACTAGCGGGAGCGCGGGAGCAGTTCTTC.

This chain links TRBV11-3 with TRBJ2-3; D gene ambiguous. This CDR3 region has 14 residues. The V and J ends lost 4 bases and 0 bases respectively, with 8 bases between them. Germline CDR1 SGHNT, CDR2 YENEEA. The CDR3 DNA sequence: TGTGCCAGCAGCTCCCTAACTAGCACAGATACGCAGTATTTT. Translated: CASSSLTSTDTQYF.

The V and J genes are TRBV5-4 and TRBJ1-2; D not certain. Trimming took off 1 base at V and 6 bases at J, with 16 bases between the two ends. CDR1 is SGHNT and CDR2 is YYREEE in the germline V gene (reference sequence). The CDR3 sequence is 15 residues long. The CDR3 bases are TGTGCCAGCAGCTTGCCCCGGGGATCGGGAAATGGCTACACCTTC. Protein: CASSLPRGSGNGYTF.

V usage is TRBV28 and J usage is TRBJ2-1; D possibly corresponds to TRBD2 (6 bases). The CDR3 contains 15 residues. V was cut by 5 bases and J by 6 bases, with 17 bases left in between. Germline V gene sequence: CDR1 MDHEN, CDR2 SYDVKM. The CDR3 coding sequence is TGTGCCAGCAGTAGTACCCCTCGGGGAGGCAATGAGCAGTTCTTC. It yields the protein CASSSTPRGGNEQFF.

V gene TRBV19 combines with J gene TRBJ1-2, with D maybe TRBD1 (5 bases). This CDR3 contains 12 residues. Germline CDR1 reads LNHDA; CDR2 reads SQIVND (reference sequence). Trimming pared 7 bases from V and 3 bases from J, leaving 9 bases between. This CDR3 is CASTDRYYGYTF. The CDR3, as DNA: TGTGCCAGTACCGACAGATACTATGGCTACACCTTC.

The chain carries TRBV6-2 or TRBV6-3 and TRBJ1-1, with TRBD1 identical over 9 bases. With V trimmed by 4 bases and J by 5 bases, 11 bases remained unmatched. Germline CDR1 and CDR2: MNHEY and SVGEGT. This CDR3 is built from 16 residues. CDR3 amino acids: CASSFPRGQGRTEAFF. The CDR3 bases are TGTGCCAGCAGTTTCCCACGCGGACAGGGGAGGACTGAAGCTTTCTTT.

V gene TRBV6-5 combines with J gene TRBJ2-3, with TRBD2 as a possible D gene (6 bases). CDR1 MNHEY and CDR2 SVGAGI come from the germline V gene. The ends were cut back, 5 bases at V and 2 bases at J, with 14 bases in the middle. CDR3 length: 15 residues. This CDR3 is CASSTTWTTTDTQYF. In DNA, the CDR3 is TGTGCCAGCAGTACCACTTGGACTACCACAGATACGCAGTATTTT.

The chain recombines TRBV7-3 with TRBJ2-1; D is unresolved. Deletions cut 1 base from V and 6 bases from J, with 13 bases between. The CDR3 extends over 15 amino acids. Germline V gene sequence: CDR1 SGHTA, CDR2 FQGTGA. The CDR3: CASSLMANLLNEQFF. DNA of the CDR3: TGTGCCAGCAGCTTAATGGCCAATCTTCTCAATGAGCAGTTCTTC.

The J gene is TRBJ2-2, the V gene TRBV6-2 or TRBV6-3; D perhaps matches TRBD1 (5 bases). V shed 2 bases and J shed 3 bases, with 16 bases lying between them. CDR3 size: 17 residues. Germline V gene data show CDR1 as MNHEY and CDR2 as SVGEGT. The CDR3 here is CASSYPSQGRDTGELFF. For the CDR3, the DNA is TGTGCCAGCAGTTACCCGTCTCAGGGTCGAGACACCGGGGAGCTGTTTTTT.

The chain has TRBV27 and TRBJ1-1; 7 bases map to TRBD1. V lost 7 bases to trimming and J lost 5 bases; unmatched junction nucleotides: 10. The germline CDR1 and CDR2 sequences are MNHEY and SMNVEV (reference sequence). The CDR3 has 14 amino acids. The CDR3 nucleotides are TGTGCCAGCACCTCGACAGGGACTGTGACTGAAGCTTTCTTT. Translation gives CASTSTGTVTEAFF.

The chain links TRBV18 to TRBJ2-5, with 11 bases identical to TRBD1. V was pared by 2 bases and J by 9 bases, with 8 bases of the junction left unmatched. From germline, CDR1 is KGHSH and CDR2 LQKENI. CDR3 length equals 15 residues. The CDR3 sequence is CASSPGTGGTGAQYF. The CDR3 region has the DNA TGTGCCAGCTCACCAGGGACAGGGGGGACCGGGGCCCAGTACTTC.